This TCR beta chain was captured in a study of CD8+CD57+ T cells in acquired aplastic anemia. In the study overall: DNA from sorted CD4+ and CD8+ cells averaged around 3.5 ug. Study-level points and caveats: There were some 30 CD8+ CDR3 sequences that occurred in both patients and controls. CD8+ Simpson's diversity showed no significant patient-control difference.

Genomic DNA, serving as template, underwent TCR beta VDJ and CDR3 profiling. TCRdb ran MiXCR on the reads and lists one entry per CDR3 protein. Here the sample spans about 98,000 distinct CDR3 sequences, approximately 73% being singletons. This CDR3 has 14 amino acids. Trimming cost V 1 base and J 5 bases; bases outside gene matches: 3. CDR1 is LNHDA, CDR2 SQIVND, per germline (reference sequence). Sequencing was done on patients that had shown CD8+CD57+ cell expansion by flow cytometry. Each of the patients presented with severe acquired aplastic anemia. On this clonotype: The antigen is not known.

The sample taken for sequencing was sorted CD4+, CD8+, or CD8+CD57+ T cells (not recorded which) from PBMCs. The J gene is TRBJ2-7, the V gene TRBV19, with TRBD2 matching 9 bases. This sequence was found in a human donor with aplastic anemia. CDR3 sequence (DNA): TGTGCCAGTAGTATAGGAGCGGGAGGAGACGAGCAGTACTTC. Translated, it gives CASSIGAGGDEQYF.